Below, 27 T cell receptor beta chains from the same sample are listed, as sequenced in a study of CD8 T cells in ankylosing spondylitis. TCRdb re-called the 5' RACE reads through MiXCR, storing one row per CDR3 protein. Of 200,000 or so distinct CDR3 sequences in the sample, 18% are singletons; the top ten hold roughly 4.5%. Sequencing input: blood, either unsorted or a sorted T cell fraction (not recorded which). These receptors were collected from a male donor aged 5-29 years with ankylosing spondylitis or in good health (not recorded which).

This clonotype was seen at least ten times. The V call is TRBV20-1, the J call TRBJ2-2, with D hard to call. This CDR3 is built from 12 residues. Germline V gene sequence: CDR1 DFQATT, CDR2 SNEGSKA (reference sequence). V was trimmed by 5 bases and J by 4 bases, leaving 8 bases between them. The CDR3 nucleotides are TGCAGTGCTGGCCTAGGCACCGGGGAGCTGTTTTTT. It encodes CSAGLGTGELFF.

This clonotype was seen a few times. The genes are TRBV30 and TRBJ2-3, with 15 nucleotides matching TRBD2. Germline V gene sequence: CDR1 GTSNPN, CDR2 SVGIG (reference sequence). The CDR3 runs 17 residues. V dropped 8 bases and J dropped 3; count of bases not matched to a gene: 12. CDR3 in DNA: TGTGCCCGGGACCGAGGACTAGCGGGAGGGCTAACAGATACGCAGTATTTT. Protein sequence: CARDRGLAGGLTDTQYF.

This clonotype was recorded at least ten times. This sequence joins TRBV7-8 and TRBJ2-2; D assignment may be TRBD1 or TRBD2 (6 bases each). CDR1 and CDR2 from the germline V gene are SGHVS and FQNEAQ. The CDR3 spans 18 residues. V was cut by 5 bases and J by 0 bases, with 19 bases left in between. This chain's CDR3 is CASSPSRDGGANTGELFF. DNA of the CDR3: TGTGCCAGCAGCCCATCTCGGGACGGGGGCGCGAACACCGGGGAGCTGTTTTTT.

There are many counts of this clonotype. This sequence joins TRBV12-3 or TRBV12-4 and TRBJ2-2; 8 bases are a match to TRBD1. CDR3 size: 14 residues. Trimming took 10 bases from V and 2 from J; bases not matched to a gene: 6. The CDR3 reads CATMDRVNTGELFF. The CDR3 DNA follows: TGTGCCACCATGGACAGGGTCAACACCGGGGAGCTGTTTTTT.

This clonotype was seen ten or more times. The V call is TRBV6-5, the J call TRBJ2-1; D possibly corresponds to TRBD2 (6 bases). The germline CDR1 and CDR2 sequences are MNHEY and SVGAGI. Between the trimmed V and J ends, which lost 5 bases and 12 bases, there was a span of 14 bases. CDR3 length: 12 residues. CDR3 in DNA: TGTGCCAGCAGTCTTCCGGGACTCGGGCAGTTCTTC. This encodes CASSLPGLGQFF.

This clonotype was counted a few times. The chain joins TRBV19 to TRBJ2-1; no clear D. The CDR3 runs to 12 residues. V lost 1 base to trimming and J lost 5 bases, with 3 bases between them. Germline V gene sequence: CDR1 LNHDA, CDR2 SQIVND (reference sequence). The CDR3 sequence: CASSIGHNEQFF. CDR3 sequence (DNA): TGTGCCAGTAGTATAGGTCACAATGAGCAGTTCTTC.

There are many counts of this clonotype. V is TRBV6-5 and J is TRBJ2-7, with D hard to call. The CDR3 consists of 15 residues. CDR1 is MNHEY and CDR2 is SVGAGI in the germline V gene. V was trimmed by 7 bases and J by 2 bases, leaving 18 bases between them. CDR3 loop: CASTKLGQETYEQYF. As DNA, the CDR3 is TGTGCCAGCACCAAACTTGGCCAGGAAACCTACGAGCAGTACTTC.

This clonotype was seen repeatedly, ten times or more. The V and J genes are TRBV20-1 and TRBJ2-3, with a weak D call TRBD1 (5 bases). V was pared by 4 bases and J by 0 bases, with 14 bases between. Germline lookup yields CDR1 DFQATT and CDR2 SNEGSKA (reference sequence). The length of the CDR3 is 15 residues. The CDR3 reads CSATDRSLSTDTQYF. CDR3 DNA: TGCAGTGCTACCGACAGATCCTTGAGCACAGATACGCAGTATTTT.

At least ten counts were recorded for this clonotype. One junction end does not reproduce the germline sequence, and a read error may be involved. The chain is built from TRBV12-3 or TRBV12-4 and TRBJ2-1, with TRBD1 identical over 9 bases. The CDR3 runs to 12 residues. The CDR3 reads CASSIYRGQFVF. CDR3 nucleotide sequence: TGTGCCAGCAGTATATACAGGGGGCAGTTCGTCTTC.

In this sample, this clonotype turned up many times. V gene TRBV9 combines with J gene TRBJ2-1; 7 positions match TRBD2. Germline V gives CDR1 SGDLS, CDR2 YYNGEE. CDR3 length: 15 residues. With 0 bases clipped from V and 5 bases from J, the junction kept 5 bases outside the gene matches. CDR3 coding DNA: TGTGCCAGCAGCGTAGCTGGGACTACAAACAATGAGCAGTTCTTC. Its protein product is CASSVAGTTNNEQFF.

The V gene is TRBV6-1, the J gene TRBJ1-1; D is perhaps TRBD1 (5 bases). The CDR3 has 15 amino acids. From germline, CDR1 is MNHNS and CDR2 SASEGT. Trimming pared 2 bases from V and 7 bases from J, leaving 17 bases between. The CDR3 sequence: CASSELEGWTNEAFF. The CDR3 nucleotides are TGTGCCAGCAGTGAATTGGAAGGGTGGACAAATGAAGCTTTCTTT.

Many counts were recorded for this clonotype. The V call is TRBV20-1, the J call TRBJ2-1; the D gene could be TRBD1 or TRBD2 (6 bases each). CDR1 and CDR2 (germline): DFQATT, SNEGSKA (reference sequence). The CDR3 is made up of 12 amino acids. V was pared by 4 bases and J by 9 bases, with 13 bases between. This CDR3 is CSANREDREQFF. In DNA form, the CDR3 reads TGCAGTGCTAACAGGGAGGATCGTGAGCAGTTCTTC.

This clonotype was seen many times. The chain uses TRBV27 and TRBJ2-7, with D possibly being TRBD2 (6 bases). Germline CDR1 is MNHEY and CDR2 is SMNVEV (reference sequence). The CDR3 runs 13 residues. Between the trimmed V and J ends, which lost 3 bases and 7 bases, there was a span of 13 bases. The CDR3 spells CASSFLQGGEQYV. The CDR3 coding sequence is TGTGCCAGCAGTTTCCTTCAGGGAGGAGAGCAGTACGTC.

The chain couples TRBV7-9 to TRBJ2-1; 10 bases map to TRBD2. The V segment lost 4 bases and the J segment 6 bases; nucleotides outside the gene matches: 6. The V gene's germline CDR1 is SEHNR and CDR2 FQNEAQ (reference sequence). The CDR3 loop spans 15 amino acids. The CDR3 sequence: CASSSLAGVSNEQFF. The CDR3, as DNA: TGTGCCAGCAGCTCTCTAGCGGGAGTCTCCAATGAGCAGTTCTTC.

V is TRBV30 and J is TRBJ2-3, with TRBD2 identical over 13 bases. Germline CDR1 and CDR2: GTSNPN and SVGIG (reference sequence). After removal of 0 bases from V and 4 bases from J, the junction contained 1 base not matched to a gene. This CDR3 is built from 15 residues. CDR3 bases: TGTGCCTGGAGTGTGGGACTAGCGGGATCAGATACGCAGTATTTT. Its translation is CAWSVGLAGSDTQYF.

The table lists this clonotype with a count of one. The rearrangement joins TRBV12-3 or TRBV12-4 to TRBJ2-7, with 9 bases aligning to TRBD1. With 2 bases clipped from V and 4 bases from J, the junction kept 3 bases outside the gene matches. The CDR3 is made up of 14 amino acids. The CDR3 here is CASSLLGTGYEQYF. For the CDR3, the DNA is TGTGCCAGCAGTTTACTAGGGACAGGGTACGAGCAGTACTTC.

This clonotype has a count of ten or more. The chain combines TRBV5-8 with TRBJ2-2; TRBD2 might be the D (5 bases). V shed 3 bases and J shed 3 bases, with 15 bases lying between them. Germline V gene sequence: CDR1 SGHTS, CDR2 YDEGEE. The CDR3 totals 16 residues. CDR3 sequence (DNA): TGTGCCAGCAGCTCTCGGGGTTTTGTGGACACCGGGGAGCTGTTTTTT. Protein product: CASSSRGFVDTGELFF.

The chain's CDR3 is CASSFQGVLKNIQYF. The CDR3 region has the DNA TGTGCCAGCAGCTTCCAGGGTGTTCTTAAAAACATTCAGTACTTC. J is TRBJ2-4 and V is TRBV7-2; tentatively, D is TRBD1 (5 bases). V lost 3 bases and J lost 4, with 13 bases in between. Germline V gene sequence: CDR1 SGHTA, CDR2 FQGNSA. CDR3 length: 15 amino acids.

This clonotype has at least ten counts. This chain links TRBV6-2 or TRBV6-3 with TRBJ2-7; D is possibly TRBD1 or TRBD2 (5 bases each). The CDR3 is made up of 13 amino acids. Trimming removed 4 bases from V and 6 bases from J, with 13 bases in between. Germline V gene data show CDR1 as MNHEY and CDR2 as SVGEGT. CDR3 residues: CASSSLEGLEQYF. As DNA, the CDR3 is TGTGCCAGCAGTTCCCTCGAGGGGCTCGAGCAGTACTTC.

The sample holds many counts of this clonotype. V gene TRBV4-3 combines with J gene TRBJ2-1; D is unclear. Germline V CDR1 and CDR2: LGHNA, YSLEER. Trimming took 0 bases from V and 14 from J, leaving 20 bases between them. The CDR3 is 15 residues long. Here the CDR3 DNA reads TGCGCCAGCAGCCAAGATCGTTCGGAGACTGCGAGAGAGTTCTTC. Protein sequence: CASSQDRSETAREFF.

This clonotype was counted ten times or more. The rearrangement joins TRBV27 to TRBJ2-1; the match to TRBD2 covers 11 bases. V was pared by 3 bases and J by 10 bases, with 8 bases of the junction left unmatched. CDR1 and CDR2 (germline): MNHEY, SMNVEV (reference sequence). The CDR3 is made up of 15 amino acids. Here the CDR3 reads CASSFSLAGVGEQFF. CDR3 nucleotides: TGTGCCAGCAGTTTCTCACTAGCGGGAGTGGGGGAGCAGTTCTTC.

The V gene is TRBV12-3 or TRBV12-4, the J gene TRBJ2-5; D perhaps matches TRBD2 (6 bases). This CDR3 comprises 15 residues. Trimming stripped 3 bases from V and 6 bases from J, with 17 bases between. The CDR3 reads CASSFGGLAMKTQYF. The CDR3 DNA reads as TGTGCCAGCAGTTTCGGGGGTCTAGCGATGAAGACCCAGTACTTC.

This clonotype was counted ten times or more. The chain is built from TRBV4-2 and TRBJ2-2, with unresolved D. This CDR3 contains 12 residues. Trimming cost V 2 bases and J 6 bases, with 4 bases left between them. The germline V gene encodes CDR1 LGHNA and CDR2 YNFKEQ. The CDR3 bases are TGTGCCAGCAGCCAAATCCCCGGGGAGCTGTTTTTT. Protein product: CASSQIPGELFF.

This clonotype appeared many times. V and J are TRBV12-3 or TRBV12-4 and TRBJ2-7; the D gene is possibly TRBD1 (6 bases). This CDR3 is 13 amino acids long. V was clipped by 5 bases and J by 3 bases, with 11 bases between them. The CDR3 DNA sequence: TGTGCCAGCAGTCCCCGGGACATCTACGAGCAGTACTTC. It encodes CASSPRDIYEQYF.

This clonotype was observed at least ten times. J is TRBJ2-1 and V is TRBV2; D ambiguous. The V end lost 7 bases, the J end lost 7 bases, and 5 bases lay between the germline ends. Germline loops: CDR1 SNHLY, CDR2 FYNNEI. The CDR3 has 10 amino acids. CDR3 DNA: TGTGCCAGCATAGCAAATGAGCAGTTCTTC. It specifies CASIANEQFF.

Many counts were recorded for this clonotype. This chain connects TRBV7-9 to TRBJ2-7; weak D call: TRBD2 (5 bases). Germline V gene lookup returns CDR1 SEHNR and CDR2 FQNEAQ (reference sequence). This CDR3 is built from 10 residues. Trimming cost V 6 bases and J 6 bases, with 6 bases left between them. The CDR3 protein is CASSRGEQYF. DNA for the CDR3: TGTGCCAGCAGTCGGGGCGAGCAGTACTTC. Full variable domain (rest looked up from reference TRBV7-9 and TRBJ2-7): DTGVSQNPRHKITKRGQNVTFRCDPISEHNRLYWYRQTLGQGPEFLTYFQNEAQLEKSRLLSDRFSAERPKGSFSTLEIQRTEQGDSAMYLCASSRGEQYFGPGTRLTVT.

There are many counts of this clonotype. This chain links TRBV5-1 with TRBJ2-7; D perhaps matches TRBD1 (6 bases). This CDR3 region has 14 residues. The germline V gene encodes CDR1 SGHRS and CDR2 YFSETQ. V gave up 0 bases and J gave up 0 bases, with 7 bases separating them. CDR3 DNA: TGCGCCAGCAGCTTGGGGGACAACTCCTACGAGCAGTACGTC. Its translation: CASSLGDNSYEQYV.